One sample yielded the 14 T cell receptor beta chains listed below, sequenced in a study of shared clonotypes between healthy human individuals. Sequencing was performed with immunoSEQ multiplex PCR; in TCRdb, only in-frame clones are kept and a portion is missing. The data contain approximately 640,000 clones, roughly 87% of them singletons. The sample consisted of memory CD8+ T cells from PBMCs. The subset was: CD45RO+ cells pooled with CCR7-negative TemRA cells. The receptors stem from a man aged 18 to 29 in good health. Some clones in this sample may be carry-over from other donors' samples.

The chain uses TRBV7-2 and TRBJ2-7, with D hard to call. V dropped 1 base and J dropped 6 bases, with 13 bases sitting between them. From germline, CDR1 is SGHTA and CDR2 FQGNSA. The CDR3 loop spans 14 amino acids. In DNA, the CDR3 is TGTGCCAGCAGCTTAGTTGGCAGTAGGACCGAGCAGTACTTC. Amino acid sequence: CASSLVGSRTEQYF.

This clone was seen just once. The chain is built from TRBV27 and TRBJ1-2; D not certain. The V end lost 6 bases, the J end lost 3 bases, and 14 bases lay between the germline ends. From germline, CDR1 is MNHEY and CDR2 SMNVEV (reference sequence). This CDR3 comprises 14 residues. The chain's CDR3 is CASRTDTADYGYTF. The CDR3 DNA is TGTGCCAGCAGGACTGATACTGCGGACTATGGCTACACCTTC.

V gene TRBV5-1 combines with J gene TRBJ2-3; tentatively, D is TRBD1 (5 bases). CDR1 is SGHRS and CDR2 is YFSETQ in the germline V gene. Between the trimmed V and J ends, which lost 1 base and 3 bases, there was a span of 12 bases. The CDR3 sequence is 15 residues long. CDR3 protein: CASSLSDSSTDTQYF. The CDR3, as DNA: TGCGCCAGCAGCTTGAGTGACAGTTCGACAGATACGCAGTATTTT.

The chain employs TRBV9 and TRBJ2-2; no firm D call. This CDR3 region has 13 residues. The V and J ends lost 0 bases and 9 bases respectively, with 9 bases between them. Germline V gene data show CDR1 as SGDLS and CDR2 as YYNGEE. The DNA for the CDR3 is TGTGCCAGCAGCGTAGGGGCCTCCCGGGAGCTGTTTTTT. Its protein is CASSVGASRELFF.

The CDR3 DNA sequence: TGTGCCAGCAGTTCTACAGTCAGGAGGGGGAACACTGAAGCTTTCTTT. As protein: CASSSTVRRGNTEAFF. This sequence joins TRBV7-3 and TRBJ1-1; tentative D call: TRBD1 (5 bases). Trimming left V 6 bases short and J 1 base short, with 18 bases between. The germline CDR1 and CDR2 sequences are SGHTA and FQGTGA. CDR3 length: 16 amino acids.

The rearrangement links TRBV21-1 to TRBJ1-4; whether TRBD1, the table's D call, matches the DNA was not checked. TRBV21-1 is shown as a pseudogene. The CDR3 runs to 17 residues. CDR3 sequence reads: CASSKEDRGGTNEKLFF. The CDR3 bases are TGTGCCAGCAGCAAAGAGGACAGGGGAGGAACTAATGAAAAACTGTTTTTT.

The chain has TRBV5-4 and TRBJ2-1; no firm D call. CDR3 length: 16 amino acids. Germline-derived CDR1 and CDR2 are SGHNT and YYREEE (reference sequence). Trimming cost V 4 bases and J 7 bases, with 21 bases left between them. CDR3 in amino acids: CASSLGQGRKTNEQFF. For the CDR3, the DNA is TGTGCCAGCAGCCTGGGTCAAGGACGTAAAACAAATGAGCAGTTCTTC.

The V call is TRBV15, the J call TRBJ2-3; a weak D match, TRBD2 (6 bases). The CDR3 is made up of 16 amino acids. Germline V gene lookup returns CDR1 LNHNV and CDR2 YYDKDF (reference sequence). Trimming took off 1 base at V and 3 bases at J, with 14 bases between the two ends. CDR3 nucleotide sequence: TGTGCCACCAGCAGAGGCGGGAAACTAGGGACAGATACGCAGTATTTT. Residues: CATSRGGKLGTDTQYF.

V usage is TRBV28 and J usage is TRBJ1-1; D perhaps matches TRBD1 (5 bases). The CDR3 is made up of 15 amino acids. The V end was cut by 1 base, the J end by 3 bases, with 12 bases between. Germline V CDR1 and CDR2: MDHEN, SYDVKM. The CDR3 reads CASSLSDWGDTEAFF. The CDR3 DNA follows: TGTGCCAGCAGTTTATCCGACTGGGGGGACACTGAAGCTTTCTTT.

The CDR3 loop is CASRKASGIQETQYF. The CDR3 DNA is TGTGCCAGCAGGAAGGCTAGCGGAATCCAAGAGACCCAGTACTTC. This chain joins TRBV2 and TRBJ2-5, with TRBD2 matching over 7 bases. This CDR3 has 15 residues. CDR1 and CDR2 (germline): SNHLY, FYNNEI. The J segment lost 1 base and the V segment lost 6 bases, leaving 8 bases of the junction unmatched.

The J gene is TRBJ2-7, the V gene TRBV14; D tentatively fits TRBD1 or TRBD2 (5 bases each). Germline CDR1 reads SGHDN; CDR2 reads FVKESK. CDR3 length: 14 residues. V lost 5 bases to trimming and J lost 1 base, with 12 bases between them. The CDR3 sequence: CASSWDVGSYEQYF. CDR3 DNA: TGTGCCAGCAGCTGGGACGTTGGTTCCTACGAGCAGTACTTC.

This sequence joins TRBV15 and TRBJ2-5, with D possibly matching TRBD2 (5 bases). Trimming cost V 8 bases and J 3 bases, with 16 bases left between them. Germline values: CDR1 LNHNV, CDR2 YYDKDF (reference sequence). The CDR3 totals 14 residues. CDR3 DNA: TGTGCCACCGCCCAGTGGCTAGCCAAAGAGACCCAGTACTTC. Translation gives CATAQWLAKETQYF.

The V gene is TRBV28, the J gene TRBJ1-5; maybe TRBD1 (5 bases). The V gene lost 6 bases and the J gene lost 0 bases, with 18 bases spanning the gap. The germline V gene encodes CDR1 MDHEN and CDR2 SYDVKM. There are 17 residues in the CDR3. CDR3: CASSPEGLLDSNQPQHF. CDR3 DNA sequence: TGTGCCAGCAGCCCGGAGGGGTTATTAGATAGCAATCAGCCCCAGCATTTT.

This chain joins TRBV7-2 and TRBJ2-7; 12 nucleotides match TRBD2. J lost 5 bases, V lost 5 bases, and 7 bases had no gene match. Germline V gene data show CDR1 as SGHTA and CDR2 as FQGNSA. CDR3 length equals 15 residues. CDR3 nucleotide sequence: TGTGCCAGCAGCCTGACTAGCGGGAGAGTCCACGAGCAGTACTTC. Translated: CASSLTSGRVHEQYF.